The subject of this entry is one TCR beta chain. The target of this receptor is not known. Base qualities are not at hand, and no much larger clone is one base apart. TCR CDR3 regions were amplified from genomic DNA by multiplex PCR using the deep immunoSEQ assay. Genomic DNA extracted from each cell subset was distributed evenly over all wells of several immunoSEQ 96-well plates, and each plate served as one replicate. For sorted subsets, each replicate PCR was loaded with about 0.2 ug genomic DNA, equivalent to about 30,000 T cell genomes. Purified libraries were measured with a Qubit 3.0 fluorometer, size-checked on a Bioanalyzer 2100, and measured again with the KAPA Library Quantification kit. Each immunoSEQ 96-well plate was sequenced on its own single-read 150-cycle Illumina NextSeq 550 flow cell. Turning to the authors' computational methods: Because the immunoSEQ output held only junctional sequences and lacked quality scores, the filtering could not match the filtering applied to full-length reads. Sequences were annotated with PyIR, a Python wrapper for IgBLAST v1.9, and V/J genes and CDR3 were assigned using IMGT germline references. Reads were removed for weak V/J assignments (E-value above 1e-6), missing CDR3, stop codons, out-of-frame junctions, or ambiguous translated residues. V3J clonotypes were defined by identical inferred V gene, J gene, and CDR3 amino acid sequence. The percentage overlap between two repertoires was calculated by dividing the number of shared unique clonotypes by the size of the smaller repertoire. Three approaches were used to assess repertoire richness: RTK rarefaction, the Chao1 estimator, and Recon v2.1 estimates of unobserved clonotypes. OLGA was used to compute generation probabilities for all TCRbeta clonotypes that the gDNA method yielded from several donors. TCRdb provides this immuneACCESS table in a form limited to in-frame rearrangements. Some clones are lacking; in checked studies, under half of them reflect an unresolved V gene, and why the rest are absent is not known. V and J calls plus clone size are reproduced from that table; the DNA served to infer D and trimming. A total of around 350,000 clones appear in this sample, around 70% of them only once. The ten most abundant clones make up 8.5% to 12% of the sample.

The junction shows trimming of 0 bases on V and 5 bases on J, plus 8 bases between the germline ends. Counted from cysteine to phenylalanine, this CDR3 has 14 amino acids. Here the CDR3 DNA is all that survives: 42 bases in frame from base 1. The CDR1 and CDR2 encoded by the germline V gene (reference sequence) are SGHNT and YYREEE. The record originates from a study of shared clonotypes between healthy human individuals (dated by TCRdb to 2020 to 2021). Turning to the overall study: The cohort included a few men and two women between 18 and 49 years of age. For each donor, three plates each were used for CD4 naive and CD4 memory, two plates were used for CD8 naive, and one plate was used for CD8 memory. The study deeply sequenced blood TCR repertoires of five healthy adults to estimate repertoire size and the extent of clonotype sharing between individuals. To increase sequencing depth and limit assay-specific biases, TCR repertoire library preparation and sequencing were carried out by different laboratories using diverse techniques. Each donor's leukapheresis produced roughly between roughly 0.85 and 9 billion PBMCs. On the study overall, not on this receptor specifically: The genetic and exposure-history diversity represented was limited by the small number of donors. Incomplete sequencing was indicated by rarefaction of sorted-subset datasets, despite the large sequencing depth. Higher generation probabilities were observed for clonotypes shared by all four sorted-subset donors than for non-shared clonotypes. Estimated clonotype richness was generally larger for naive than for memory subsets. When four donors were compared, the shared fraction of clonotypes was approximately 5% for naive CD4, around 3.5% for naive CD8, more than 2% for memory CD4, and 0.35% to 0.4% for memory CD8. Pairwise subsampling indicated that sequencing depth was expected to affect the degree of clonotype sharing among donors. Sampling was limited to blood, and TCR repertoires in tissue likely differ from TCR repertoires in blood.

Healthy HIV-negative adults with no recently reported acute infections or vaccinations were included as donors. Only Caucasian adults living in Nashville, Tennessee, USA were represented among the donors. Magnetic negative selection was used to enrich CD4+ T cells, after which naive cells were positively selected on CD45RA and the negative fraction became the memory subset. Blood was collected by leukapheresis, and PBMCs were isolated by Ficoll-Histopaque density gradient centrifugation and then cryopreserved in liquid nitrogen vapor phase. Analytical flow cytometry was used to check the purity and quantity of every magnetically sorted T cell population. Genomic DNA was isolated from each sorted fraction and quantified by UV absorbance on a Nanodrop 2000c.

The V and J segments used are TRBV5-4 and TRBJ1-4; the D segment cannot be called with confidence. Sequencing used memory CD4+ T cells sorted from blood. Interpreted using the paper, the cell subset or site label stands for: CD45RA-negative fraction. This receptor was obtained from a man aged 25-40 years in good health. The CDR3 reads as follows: CASSLGMNNEKLFF. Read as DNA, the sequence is TGTGCCAGCAGCTTGGGTATGAACAATGAAAAACTGTTTTTT. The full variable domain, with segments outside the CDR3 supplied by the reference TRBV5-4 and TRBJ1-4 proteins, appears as ETGVTQSPTHLIKTRGQQVTLRCSSQSGHNTVSWYQQALGQGPQFIFQYYREEENGRGNFPPRFSGLQFPNYSSELNVNALELDDSALYLCASSLGMNNEKLFFGSGTQLSVL.